The 15 T cell receptor beta chains given below trace back to one sample, sequenced in a study of human T cells and chemical hapten exposure. Time point here: pre-sensitization, week 0. Treatment noted: therapeutic diphenylcyclopropenone sensitization with weekly scalp DPC. TCRdb processed the RACE reads anew with MiXCR; each CDR3 protein has one entry. The sample holds 200,000 to 300,000 distinct CDR3 sequences, about 8.1% seen once. Specimen: whole blood, collected in connection with sensitization to the hapten diphenylcyclopropenone (DPC). These receptors originate from a woman aged 40 to 50 with alopecia areata. Some clones in this sample may be carry-over from other donors' samples.

V usage is TRBV29-1 and J usage is TRBJ2-7; D is perhaps TRBD1 (5 bases). Germline V gene lookup returns CDR1 SQVTM and CDR2 ANQGSEA. The CDR3 runs 14 residues. V was shortened by 4 bases and J by 2 bases, with 15 bases between the two germline ends. The CDR3 bases are TGCAGCGTTGGAGGATGGGCAGGGACCTACGAGCAGTACTTC. Its translation: CSVGGWAGTYEQYF.

The chain uses TRBV5-1 and TRBJ2-5, with a possible D match to TRBD2 (6 bases). The CDR3 runs to 15 residues. CDR1 and CDR2 (germline): SGHRS, YFSETQ. V lost 0 bases and J lost 2, with 11 bases in between. The CDR3 region is CASSLEVAAQETQYF. Written as DNA, the CDR3 is TGCGCCAGCAGCTTGGAGGTAGCGGCACAAGAGACCCAGTACTTC.

The sample holds many counts of this clonotype. J is TRBJ2-3 and V is TRBV9, with 8 bases that match TRBD1. The CDR3 covers 15 residues. J lost 4 bases, V lost 2 bases, and 6 bases had no gene match. Germline CDR1 reads SGDLS; CDR2 reads YYNGEE. The CDR3 DNA reads as TGTGCCAGCAGCGTGCAGGGGGCGTCGGCAGATACGCAGTATTTT. Residues: CASSVQGASADTQYF.

This clonotype has more than one count but fewer than ten. The chain links TRBV28 to TRBJ1-1; D gene uncertain. Trimming removed 5 bases at V and 0 bases at J, with 10 bases between. CDR1 MDHEN and CDR2 SYDVKM come from the germline V gene. The CDR3 has 14 amino acids. The CDR3 loop reads CASSAVRMNTEAFF. CDR3 nucleotide sequence: TGTGCCAGCAGTGCGGTTCGTATGAACACTGAAGCTTTCTTT.

The CDR3 loop reads CASSSTTAVADTQYF. CDR3 bases: TGCGCCAGCAGCTCAACTACAGCGGTGGCCGATACGCAGTATTTT. This chain joins TRBV5-1 and TRBJ2-3; perhaps TRBD2 as D (5 bases). V was trimmed by 3 bases and J by 6 bases, leaving 17 bases between them. Germline CDR1 SGHRS, CDR2 YFSETQ. This CDR3 spans 15 amino acids.

This clonotype was seen ten or more times. The V gene is TRBV9, the J gene TRBJ2-1; D is uncertain. CDR1 and CDR2 (germline): SGDLS, YYNGEE. CDR3 length: 13 residues. Trimming cost V 0 bases and J 5 bases, with 6 bases left between them. CDR3 DNA sequence: TGTGCCAGCAGCGTAGAAATAAACAATGAGCAGTTCTTC. Translating it yields CASSVEINNEQFF.

A few counts support this clonotype. V usage is TRBV7-6 and J usage is TRBJ2-6; D is undetermined. V lost 4 bases and J 0 bases, leaving 7 bases between the germline ends. The germline V gene has CDR1 SGHVS and CDR2 FNYEAQ. The CDR3 totals 15 residues. CDR3 sequence reads: CASSSAYSGANVLTF. The CDR3 region has the DNA TGTGCCAGCAGCTCCGCATACTCTGGGGCCAACGTCCTGACTTTC.

This clonotype has more than one count but fewer than ten. This chain links TRBV28 with TRBJ2-1; TRBD2 agrees at 8 bases. Trimming took 6 bases from V and 7 from J; bases not matched to a gene: 8. The germline V gene encodes CDR1 MDHEN and CDR2 SYDVKM. The CDR3 spans 14 residues. The CDR3 loop is CASSSPGGVNEQFF. The CDR3 DNA sequence: TGTGCCAGCAGCTCCCCGGGGGGGGTGAATGAGCAGTTCTTC. Together with reference TRBV28 and TRBJ2-1, the CDR3 gives the full variable domain: DVKVTQSSRYLVKRTGEKVFLECVQDMDHENMFWYRQDPGLGLRLIYFSYDVKMKEKGDIPEGYSVSREKKERFSLILESASTNQTSMYLCASSSPGGVNEQFFGPGTRLTVL.

This clonotype occurred many times. Its ends do not fully match the called genes, so a read error is possible. The rearrangement links TRBV7-2 to TRBJ2-1; D ambiguous. The germline V gene encodes CDR1 SGHTA and CDR2 FQGNSA. CDR3 size: 13 residues. Here the CDR3 DNA reads TGCGCCAGCAGCTTAGGACGATACAATGAGCAGTTCTTC. Protein product: CASSLGRYNEQFF.

The rearrangement uses TRBV27 and TRBJ2-1; 9 nucleotides line up with TRBD1. V dropped 2 bases and J dropped 4; count of bases not matched to a gene: 6. The germline gives CDR1 MNHEY, CDR2 SMNVEV (reference sequence). The CDR3 loop spans 16 amino acids. The CDR3 loop reads CASSLRSGQGYNEQFF. As DNA, the CDR3 is TGTGCCAGCAGTTTACGATCGGGACAGGGTTACAATGAGCAGTTCTTC.

The chain couples TRBV5-1 to TRBJ2-5, with 10 bases that match TRBD2. The ends lost 4 bases at V and 1 base at J; junction bases unmatched: 4. The length of the CDR3 is 15 residues. Germline V lookup: CDR1 SGHRS, CDR2 YFSETQ. The CDR3 DNA is TGCGCCAGCAGCATTAGCGGGAGGTCCCAAGAGACCCAGTACTTC. It yields the protein CASSISGRSQETQYF.

This clonotype was counted between two and nine times. V usage is TRBV28 and J usage is TRBJ2-7; 11 bases agree with TRBD1. With V trimmed by 5 bases and J by 2 bases, 14 bases remained unmatched. In germline, CDR1 is MDHEN, CDR2 SYDVKM. This CDR3 has 18 residues. As DNA, the CDR3 is TGTGCCAGCAGTCCTTATGGACGGACAGGGGGCCTCACCTACGAGCAGTACTTC. Translated: CASSPYGRTGGLTYEQYF. The full variable domain, rest sourced from reference TRBV28 and TRBJ2-7, is DVKVTQSSRYLVKRTGEKVFLECVQDMDHENMFWYRQDPGLGLRLIYFSYDVKMKEKGDIPEGYSVSREKKERFSLILESASTNQTSMYLCASSPYGRTGGLTYEQYFGPGTRLTVT.

The chain carries TRBV20-1 and TRBJ1-2, with a possible D match to TRBD1 (6 bases). Germline lookup yields CDR1 DFQATT and CDR2 SNEGSKA (reference sequence). The CDR3 totals 13 residues. Trimming stripped 6 bases from V and 4 bases from J, with 15 bases between. The DNA for the CDR3 is TGCAGTGCCGAGCCGGGACATTTCTATGGCTACACCTTC. Translating it yields CSAEPGHFYGYTF.

This clonotype was seen a few times. The chain combines TRBV3-1 with TRBJ1-1; D perhaps matches TRBD1 (5 bases). The CDR3 is 15 residues long. Deletions cut 3 bases from V and 4 bases from J, with 15 bases between. The V gene's germline CDR1 is LGHDT and CDR2 YNNKEL (reference sequence). The DNA for the CDR3 is TGTGCCAGCAGCCATACCAGGGTTTCAGGCACTGAAGCTTTCTTT. Translation gives CASSHTRVSGTEAFF.

This clonotype was recorded a few times. The chain employs TRBV12-3 or TRBV12-4 and TRBJ2-5; D gene uncertain. The CDR3 extends over 15 amino acids. V shed 2 bases and J shed 6 bases, with 16 bases lying between them. CDR3 residues: CASSLSTLGLQTQYF. The CDR3 DNA follows: TGTGCCAGCAGTTTATCGACCCTCGGTTTGCAGACCCAGTACTTC.